The 4 T cell receptor beta chains below all came from one sample that was sequenced in a study of response to subunit inactivated influenza vaccine. Via MiXCR, TCRdb re-called the RT-PCR reads, giving one row per CDR3 protein. Of approximately 700,000 distinct CDR3 sequences in the sample, about a sixth were seen once. The input for sequencing was PBMCs from blood, taken 12 days after vaccination. The receptor source for this set is a man aged 50 to 60 who received an inactivated influenza vaccine.

This clonotype showed up just a few times. V gene TRBV5-1 combines with J gene TRBJ2-2; the D is unclear. The CDR3 has 15 amino acids. V shed 2 bases and J shed 0 bases, with 8 bases lying between them. The germline gives CDR1 SGHRS, CDR2 YFSETQ. The CDR3 reads CASSFRVSNTGELFF. The CDR3 DNA sequence: TGCGCCAGCAGCTTCCGGGTATCGAACACCGGGGAGCTGTTTTTT. The full variable domain, with the rest looked up from reference TRBV5-1 and TRBJ2-2, is KAGVTQTPRYLIKTRGQQVTLSCSPISGHRSVSWYQQTPGQGLQFLFEYFSETQRNKGNFPGRFSGRQFSNSRSEMNVSTLELGDSALYLCASSFRVSNTGELFFGEGSRLTVL.

The V and J genes are TRBV25-1 and TRBJ2-7; 8 nucleotides line up with TRBD1. The ends lost 1 base at V and 4 bases at J; junction bases unmatched: 3. The CDR3 sequence is 14 residues long. Germline V gives CDR1 MGHDK, CDR2 SYGVNS. The CDR3 spells CASSEWTGRYEQYF. The CDR3 DNA is TGTGCCAGCAGTGAATGGACAGGGAGGTACGAGCAGTACTTC.

There are a few counts of this clonotype. The chain uses TRBV7-9 and TRBJ2-5; D is perhaps TRBD1 (5 bases). V lost 2 bases to trimming and J lost 2 bases, with 9 bases between them. The CDR3 spans 14 residues. The germline V gene has CDR1 SEHNR and CDR2 FQNEAQ (reference sequence). CDR3 coding DNA: TGTGCCAGCAGCTTATTCCGACAGCAAGAGACCCAGTACTTC. Encoded protein: CASSLFRQQETQYF.

The chain combines TRBV15 with TRBJ2-1; D might be TRBD1 (6 bases). V was clipped by 0 bases and J by 4 bases, with 13 bases between them. CDR1 and CDR2 (germline): LNHNV, YYDKDF (reference sequence). This CDR3 has 16 amino acids. The CDR3 bases are TGTGCCACCAGCAGAGATTTTCAGGGGTTTTACAATGAGCAGTTCTTC. Translated, it gives CATSRDFQGFYNEQFF. The full variable domain, rest sourced from reference TRBV15 and TRBJ2-1, is DAMVIQNPRYQVTQFGKPVTLSCSQTLNHNVMYWYQQKSSQAPKLLFHYYDKDFNNEADTPDNFQSRRPNTSFCFLDIRSPGLGDTAMYLCATSRDFQGFYNEQFFGPGTRLTVL.